This entry is about one T cell receptor (beta chain). This PCR relied on a set of 60 Vbeta primers and 13 Jbeta primers. Produced via immunoSEQ multiplex PCR; TCRdb's table is partial and in-frame only. The data contain over 65,000 clones, over 75% of them singletons. V lost 5 bases to trimming and J lost 4 bases, with 17 bases between them. The CDR3 contains 15 residues. Germline CDR1 reads SGHTA; CDR2 reads FQGTGA. These data belong to a study of cytomegalovirus exposure and HLA in healthy donors. The J gene is TRBJ1-1, the V gene TRBV7-3; a weak D match, TRBD1 (5 bases). The TCR sequence derives from a man aged 40-50 years in good health and CMV-seronegative. The specimen was PBMCs. CDR3 sequence reads: CASSQAAGLITEAFF. CDR3 coding DNA: TGTGCCAGCAGCCAAGCGGCGGGGCTAATCACTGAAGCTTTCTTT.